This T cell receptor (beta chain) appears in the sequencing data of a study of Graves' ophthalmopathy and Graves' hyperthyroidism. Thyroid ultrasound, orbital computed tomography, TRAb, serum thyroxine and clinical symptoms formed the basis of diagnosis. PBMCs were isolated by Ficoll-Paque density gradient centrifugation, using roughly 10 ml of fresh peripheral blood as the starting material. Germline CDR1 SEHNR, CDR2 FQNEAQ (reference sequence). The CDR3 is made up of 11 amino acids. Trimming took off 5 bases at V and 9 bases at J, with 10 bases between the two ends. Using RNA transcripts, the TCR beta CDR3 regions were amplified. RT-PCR in the first round used HTBI primers; a second-round multiplex PCR followed. TCRdb re-derived calls from the multiplex PCR reads in MiXCR, one entry per CDR3 protein. The table lists around 600,000 distinct CDR3 sequences, about 41% of them singletons, with under 3.5% in the top ten.

Sequenced: peripheral blood. The chain joins TRBV7-9 to TRBJ2-5; tentatively, D is TRBD2 (5 bases). The TCR originated in an adult man with Graves' ophthalmopathy. The CDR3 sequence is CASSMTEAQYF. Here the CDR3 DNA reads TGTGCCAGCAGCATGACGGAGGCCCAGTACTTC.